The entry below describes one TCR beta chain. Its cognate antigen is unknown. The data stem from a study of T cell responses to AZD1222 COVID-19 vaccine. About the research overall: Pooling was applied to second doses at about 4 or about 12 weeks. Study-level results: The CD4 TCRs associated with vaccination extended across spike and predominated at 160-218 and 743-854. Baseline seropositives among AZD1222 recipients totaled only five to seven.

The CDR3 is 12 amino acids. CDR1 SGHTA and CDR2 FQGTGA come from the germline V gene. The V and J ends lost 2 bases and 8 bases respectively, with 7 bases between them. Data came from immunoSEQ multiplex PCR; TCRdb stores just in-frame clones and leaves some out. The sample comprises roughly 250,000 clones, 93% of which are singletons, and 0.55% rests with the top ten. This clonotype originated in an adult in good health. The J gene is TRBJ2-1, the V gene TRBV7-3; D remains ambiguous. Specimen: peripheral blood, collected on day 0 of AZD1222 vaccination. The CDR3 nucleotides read TGTGCCAGCAGCTTACGCGGCCATGAGCAGTTCTTC. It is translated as CASSLRGHEQFF.